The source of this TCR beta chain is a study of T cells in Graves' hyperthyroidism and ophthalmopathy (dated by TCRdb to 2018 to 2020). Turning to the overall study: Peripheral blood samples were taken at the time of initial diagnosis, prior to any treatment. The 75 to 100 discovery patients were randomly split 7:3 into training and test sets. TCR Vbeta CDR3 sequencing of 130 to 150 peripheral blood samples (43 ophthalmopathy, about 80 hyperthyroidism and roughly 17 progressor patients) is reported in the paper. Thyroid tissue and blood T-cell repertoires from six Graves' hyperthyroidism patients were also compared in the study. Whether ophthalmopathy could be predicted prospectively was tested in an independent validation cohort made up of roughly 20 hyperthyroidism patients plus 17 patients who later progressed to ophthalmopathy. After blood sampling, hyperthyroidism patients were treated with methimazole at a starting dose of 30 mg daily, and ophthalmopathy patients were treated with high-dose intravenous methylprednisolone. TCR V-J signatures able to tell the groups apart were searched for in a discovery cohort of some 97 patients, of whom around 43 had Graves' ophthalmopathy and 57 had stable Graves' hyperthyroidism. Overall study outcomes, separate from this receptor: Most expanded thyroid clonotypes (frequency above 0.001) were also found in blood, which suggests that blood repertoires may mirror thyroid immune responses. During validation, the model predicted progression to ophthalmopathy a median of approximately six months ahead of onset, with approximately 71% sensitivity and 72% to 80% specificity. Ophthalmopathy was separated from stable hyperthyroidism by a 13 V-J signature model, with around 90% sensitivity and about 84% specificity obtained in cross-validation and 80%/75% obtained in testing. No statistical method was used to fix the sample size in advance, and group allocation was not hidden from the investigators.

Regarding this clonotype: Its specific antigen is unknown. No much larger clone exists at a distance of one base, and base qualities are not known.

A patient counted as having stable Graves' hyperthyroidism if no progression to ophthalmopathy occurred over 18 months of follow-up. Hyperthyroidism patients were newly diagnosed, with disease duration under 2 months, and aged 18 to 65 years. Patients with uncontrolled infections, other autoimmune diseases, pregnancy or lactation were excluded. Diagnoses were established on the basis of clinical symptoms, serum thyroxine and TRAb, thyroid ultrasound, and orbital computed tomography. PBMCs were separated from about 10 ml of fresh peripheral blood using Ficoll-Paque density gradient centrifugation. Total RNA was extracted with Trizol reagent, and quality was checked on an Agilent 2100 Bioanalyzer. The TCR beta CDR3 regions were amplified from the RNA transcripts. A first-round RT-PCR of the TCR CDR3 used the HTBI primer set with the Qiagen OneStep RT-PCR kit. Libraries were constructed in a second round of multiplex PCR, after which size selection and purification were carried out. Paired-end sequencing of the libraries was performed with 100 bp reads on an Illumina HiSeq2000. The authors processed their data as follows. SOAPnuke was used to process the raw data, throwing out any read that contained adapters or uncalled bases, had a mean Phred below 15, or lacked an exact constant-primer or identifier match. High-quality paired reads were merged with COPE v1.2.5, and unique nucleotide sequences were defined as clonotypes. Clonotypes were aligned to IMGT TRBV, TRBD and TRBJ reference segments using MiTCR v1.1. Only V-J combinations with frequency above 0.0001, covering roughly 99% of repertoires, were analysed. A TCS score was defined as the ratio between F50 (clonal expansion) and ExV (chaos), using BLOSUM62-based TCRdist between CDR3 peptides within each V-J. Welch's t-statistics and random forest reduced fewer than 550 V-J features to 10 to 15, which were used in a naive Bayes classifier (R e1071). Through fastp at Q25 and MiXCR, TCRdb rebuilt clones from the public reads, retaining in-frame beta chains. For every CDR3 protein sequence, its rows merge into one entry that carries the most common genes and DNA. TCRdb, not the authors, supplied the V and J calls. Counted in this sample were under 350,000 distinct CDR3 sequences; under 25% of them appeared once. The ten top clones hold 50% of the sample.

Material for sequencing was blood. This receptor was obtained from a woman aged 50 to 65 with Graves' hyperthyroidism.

The CDR3 in this case is CASSTQGAGTDTQYF. The DNA sequence is TGTGCCAGCAGCACACAGGGGGCTGGCACAGATACGCAGTATTTT. Rearrangement joined TRBV6-4 to TRBJ2-3; the junction holds 9 bases that match TRBD1. CDR1 and CDR2, looked up from the germline V gene, are MRHNA and SNTAGT. The CDR3 numbers 15 residues from cysteine through phenylalanine. The DNA shown is the 45-base CDR3, in frame from base 1. Clipping removes 6 bases from V and 1 base from J, with 5 as the unmatched junction base count.